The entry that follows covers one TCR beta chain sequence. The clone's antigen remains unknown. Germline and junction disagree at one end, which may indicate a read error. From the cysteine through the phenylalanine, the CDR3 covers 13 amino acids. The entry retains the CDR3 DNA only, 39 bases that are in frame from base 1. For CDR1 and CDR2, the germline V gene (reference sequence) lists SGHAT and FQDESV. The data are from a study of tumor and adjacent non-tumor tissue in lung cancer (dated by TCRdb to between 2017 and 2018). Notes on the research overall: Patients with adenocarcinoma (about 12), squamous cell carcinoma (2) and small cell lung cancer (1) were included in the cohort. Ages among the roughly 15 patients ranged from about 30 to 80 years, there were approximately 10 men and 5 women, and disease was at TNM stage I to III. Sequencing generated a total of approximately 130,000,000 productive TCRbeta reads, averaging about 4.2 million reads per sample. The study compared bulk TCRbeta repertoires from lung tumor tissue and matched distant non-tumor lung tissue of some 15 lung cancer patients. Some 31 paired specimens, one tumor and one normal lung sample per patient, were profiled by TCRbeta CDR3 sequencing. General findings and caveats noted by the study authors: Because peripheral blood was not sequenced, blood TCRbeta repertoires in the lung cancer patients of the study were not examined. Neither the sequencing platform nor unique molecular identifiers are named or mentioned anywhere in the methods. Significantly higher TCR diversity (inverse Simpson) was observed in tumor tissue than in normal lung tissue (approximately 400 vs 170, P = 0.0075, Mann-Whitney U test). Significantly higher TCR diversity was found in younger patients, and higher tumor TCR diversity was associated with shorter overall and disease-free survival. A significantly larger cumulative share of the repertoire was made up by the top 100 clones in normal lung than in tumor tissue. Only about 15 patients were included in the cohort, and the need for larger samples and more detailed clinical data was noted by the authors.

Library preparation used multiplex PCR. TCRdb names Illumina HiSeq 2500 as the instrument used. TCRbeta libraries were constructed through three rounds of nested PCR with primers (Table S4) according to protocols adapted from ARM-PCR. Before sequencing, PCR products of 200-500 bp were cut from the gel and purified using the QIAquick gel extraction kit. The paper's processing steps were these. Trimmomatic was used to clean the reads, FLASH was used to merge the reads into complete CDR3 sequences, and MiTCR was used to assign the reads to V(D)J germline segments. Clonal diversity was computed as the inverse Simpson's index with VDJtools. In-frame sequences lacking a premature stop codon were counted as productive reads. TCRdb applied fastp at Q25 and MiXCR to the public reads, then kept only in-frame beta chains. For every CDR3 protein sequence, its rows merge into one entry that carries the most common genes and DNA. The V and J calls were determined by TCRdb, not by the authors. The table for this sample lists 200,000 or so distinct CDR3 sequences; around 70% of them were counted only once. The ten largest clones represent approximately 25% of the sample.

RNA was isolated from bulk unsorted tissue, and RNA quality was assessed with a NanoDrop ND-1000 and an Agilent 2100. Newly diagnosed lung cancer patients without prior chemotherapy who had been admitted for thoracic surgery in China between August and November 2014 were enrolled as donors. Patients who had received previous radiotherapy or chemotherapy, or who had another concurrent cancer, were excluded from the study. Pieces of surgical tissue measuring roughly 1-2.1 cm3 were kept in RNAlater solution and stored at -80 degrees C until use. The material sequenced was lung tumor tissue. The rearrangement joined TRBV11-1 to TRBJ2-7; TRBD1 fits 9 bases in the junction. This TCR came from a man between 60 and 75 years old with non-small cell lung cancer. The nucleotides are TGTGCCAACAGCACGGACAGGGGTGGAGAGCAGTGCTTC. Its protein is CANSTDRGGEQCF.